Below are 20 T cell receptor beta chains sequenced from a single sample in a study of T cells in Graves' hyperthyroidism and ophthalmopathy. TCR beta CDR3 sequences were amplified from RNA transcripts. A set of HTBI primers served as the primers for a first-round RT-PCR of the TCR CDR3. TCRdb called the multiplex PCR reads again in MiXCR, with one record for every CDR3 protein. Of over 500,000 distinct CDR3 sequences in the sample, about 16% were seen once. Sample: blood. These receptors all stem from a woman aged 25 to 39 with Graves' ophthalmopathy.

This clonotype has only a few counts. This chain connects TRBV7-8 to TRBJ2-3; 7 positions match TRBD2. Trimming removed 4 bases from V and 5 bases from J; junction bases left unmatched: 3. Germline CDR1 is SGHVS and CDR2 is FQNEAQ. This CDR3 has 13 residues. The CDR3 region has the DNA TGTGCCAGCAGCTCTGGGGGGGGAGATACGCAGTATTTT. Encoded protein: CASSSGGGDTQYF.

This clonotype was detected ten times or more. This CDR3 reads CASSSSWTSDYEQYF. CDR3 coding DNA: TGTGCCAGCAGCTCAAGTTGGACTAGCGACTACGAGCAGTACTTC. The chain has TRBV3-1 and TRBJ2-7, with 9 bases that match TRBD2. J was trimmed by 3 bases and V by 5 bases; bases with no gene match: 8. Per the germline V gene, CDR1 is LGHDT and CDR2 is YNNKEL (reference sequence). The CDR3 has 15 amino acids.

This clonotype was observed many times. In nucleotides, the CDR3 is TGCAGTGCTAGAGTCGTGGGCCGGGGAGAGACCCAGTACTTC. Protein product: CSARVVGRGETQYF. This chain uses TRBV20-1 with TRBJ2-5; D possibly corresponds to TRBD2 (5 bases). The CDR3 extends over 14 amino acids. Trimming took 1 base from V and 4 from J, leaving 13 bases between them. Germline assignment: CDR1 DFQATT and CDR2 SNEGSKA (reference sequence).

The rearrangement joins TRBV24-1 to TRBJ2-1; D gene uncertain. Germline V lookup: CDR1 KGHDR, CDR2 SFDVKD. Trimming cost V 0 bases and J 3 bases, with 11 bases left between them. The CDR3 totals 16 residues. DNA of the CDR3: TGTGCCACCAGTGATTTGCCCAGTGGCCTCTACAATGAGCAGTTCTTC. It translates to CATSDLPSGLYNEQFF.

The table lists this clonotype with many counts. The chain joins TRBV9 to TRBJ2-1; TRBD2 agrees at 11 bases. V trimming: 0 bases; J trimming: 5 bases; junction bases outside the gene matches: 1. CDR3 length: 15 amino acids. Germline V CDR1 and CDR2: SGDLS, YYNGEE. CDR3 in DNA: TGTGCCAGCAGCGTAGGACTAGCGGGAAACAATGAGCAGTTCTTC. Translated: CASSVGLAGNNEQFF.

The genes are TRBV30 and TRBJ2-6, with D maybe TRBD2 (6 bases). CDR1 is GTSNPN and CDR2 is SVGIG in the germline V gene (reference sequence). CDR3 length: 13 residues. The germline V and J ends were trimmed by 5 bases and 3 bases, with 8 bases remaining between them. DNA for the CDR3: TGTGCCTGGGGGGGAGGTGGGGCCAACGTCCTGACTTTC. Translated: CAWGGGGANVLTF.

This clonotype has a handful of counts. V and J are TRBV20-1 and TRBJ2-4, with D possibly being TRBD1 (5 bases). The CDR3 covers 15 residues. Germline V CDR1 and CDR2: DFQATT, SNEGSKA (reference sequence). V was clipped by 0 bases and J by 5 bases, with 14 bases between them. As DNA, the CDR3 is TGCAGTGCTAGAGATCTCAAAGAAGGGGAAAACATTCAGTACTTC. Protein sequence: CSARDLKEGENIQYF.

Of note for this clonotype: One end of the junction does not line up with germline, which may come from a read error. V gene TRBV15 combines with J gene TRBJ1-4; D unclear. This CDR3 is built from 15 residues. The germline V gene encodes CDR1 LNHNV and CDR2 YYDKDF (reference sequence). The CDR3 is CAASREQLHNEKLFF. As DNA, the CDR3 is TGTGCCGCCAGCAGAGAACAGCTGCATAATGAAAAACTGTTTTTT.

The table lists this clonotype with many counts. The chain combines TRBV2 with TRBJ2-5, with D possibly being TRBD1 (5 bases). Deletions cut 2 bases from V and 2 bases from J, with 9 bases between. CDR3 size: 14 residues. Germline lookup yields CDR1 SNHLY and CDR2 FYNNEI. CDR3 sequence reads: CASSERTTQETQYF. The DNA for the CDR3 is TGTGCCAGCAGTGAAAGGACAACACAAGAGACCCAGTACTTC.

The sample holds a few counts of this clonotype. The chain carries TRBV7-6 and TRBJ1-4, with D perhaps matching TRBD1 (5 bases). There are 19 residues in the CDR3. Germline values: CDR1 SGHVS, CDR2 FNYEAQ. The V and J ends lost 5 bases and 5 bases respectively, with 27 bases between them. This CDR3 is CASSLRWGRGRDRNEKLFF. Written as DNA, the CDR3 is TGTGCCAGCAGCCTCCGTTGGGGACGGGGCAGGGACCGAAATGAAAAACTGTTTTTT. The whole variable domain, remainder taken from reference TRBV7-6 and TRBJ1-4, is GAGVSQSPRYKVTKRGQDVALRCDPISGHVSLYWYRQALGQGPEFLTYFNYEAQQDKSGLPNDRFSAERPEGSISTLTIQRTEQRDSAMYRCASSLRWGRGRDRNEKLFFGSGTQLSVL.

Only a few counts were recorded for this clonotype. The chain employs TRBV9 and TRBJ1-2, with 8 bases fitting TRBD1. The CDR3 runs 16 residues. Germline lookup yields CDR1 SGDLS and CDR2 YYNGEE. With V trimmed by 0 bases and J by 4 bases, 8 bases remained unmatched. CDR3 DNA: TGTGCCAGCAGCGTAGTGTCCCTCGACAGGGGCTATGGCTACACCTTC. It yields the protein CASSVVSLDRGYGYTF.

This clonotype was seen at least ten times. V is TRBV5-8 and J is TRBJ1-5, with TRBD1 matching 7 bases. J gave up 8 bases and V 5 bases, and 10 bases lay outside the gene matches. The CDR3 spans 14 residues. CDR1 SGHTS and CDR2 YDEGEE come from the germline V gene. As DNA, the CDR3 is TGTGCCAGCAGGCCGACAGGGACTCTCGAGCCCCAGCATTTT. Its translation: CASRPTGTLEPQHF.

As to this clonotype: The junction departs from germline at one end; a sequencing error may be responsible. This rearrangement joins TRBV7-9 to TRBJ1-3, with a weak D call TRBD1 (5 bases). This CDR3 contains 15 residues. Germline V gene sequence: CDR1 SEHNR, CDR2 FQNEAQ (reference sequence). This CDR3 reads CASRLGTGSGNTIYF. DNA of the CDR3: TGTGCCAGCCGCTTGGGAACAGGCTCTGGAAACACCATATATTTT.

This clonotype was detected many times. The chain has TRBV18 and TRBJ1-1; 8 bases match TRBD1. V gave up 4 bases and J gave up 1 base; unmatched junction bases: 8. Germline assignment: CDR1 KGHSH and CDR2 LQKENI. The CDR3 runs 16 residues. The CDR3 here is CASSRERTGWNTEAFF. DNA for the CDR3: TGTGCCAGCTCACGAGAACGGACAGGGTGGAACACTGAAGCTTTCTTT.

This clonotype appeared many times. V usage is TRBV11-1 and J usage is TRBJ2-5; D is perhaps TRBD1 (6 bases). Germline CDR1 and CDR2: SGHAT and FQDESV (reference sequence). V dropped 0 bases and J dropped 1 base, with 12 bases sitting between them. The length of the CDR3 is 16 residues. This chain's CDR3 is CASSLAPSRGQETQYF. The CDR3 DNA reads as TGTGCCAGCAGCTTAGCGCCGTCCAGGGGCCAAGAGACCCAGTACTTC.

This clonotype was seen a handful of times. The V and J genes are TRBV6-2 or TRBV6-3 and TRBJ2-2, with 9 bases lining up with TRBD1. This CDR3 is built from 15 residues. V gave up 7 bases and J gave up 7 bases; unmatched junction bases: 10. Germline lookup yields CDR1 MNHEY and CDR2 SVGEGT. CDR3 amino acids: CASIQGGQGHGELFF. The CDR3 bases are TGTGCCAGCATCCAAGGGGGACAGGGTCACGGGGAGCTGTTTTTT.

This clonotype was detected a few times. CDR3 in DNA: TGTGCCATCAGAACCGCCCCGGGACAGGGACCCTACGAGCAGTACTTC. It codes for CAIRTAPGQGPYEQYF. This chain joins TRBV10-3 and TRBJ2-7; the match to TRBD1 covers 9 bases. J gave up 2 bases and V 6 bases, and 11 bases lay outside the gene matches. Germline CDR1 reads ENHRY; CDR2 reads SYGVKD. The CDR3 totals 16 residues.

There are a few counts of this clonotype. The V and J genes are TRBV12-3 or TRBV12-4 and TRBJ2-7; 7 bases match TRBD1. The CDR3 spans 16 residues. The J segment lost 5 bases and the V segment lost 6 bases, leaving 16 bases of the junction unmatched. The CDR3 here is CASRGRGGSLFNEQYF. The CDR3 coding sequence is TGTGCCAGCAGAGGGAGAGGGGGCAGTCTTTTTAACGAGCAGTACTTC.

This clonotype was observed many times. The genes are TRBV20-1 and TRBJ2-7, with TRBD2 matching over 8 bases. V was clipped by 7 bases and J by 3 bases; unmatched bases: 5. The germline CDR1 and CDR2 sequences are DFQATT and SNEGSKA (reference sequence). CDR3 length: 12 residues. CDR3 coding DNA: TGCAGTGTCGCCGGGGGGGACTACGAGCAGTACTTC. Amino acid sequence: CSVAGGDYEQYF.

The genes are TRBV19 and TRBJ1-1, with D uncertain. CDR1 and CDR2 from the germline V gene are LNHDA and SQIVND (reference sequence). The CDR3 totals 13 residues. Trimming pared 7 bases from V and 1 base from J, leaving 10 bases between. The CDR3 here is CASTPPENTEAFF. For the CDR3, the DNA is TGTGCCAGTACCCCGCCCGAGAACACTGAAGCTTTCTTT. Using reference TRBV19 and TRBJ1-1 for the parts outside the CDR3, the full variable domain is DGGITQSPKYLFRKEGQNVTLSCEQNLNHDAMYWYRQDPGQGLRLIYYSQIVNDFQKGDIAEGYSVSREKKESFPLTVTSAQKNPTAFYLCASTPPENTEAFFGQGTRLTVV.